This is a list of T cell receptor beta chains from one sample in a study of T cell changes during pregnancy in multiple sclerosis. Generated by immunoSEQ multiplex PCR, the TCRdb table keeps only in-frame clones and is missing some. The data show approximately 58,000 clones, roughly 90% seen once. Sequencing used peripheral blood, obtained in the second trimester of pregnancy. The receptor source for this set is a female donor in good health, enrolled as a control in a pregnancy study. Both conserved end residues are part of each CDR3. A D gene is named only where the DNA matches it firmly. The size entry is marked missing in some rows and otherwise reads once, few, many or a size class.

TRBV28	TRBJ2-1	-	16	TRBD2	TGTGCCAGCAGTACCCGAGCGGGAGGGAACTACAATGAGCAGTTCTTC	CASSTRAGGNYNEQFF
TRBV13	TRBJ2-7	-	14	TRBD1	TGTGCCAGCAGCTCAGAACAGGGGACCTACGAGCAGTACTTC	CASSSEQGTYEQYF
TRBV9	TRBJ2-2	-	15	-	TGTGCCAGCAGCGTAGAAAGGGGGTACACCGGGGAGCTGTTTTTT	CASSVERGYTGELFF
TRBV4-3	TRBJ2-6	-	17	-	TGCGCCAGCAGCTCTCGATCGGGAGAGGCTGGGGCCAACGTCCTGACTTTC	CASSSRSGEAGANVLTF
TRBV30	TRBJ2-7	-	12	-	TGTGCCTGGAGTCCTGGCCAGACAAGGCAGTACTTC	CAWSPGQTRQYF
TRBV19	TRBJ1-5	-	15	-	TGTGCCAGCACGAGGGGGACGGTTAGCAATCAGCCCCAGCATTTT	CASTRGTVSNQPQHF
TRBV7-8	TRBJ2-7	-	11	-	TGTGCCAGCAGCCCCGAGGGCGAGCAGTACTTC	CASSPEGEQYF
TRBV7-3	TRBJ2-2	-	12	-	TGTGCCAGCGGACTTCAATCCGGGGAGCTGTTTTTT	CASGLQSGELFF
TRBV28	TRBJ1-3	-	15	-	TGTGCCAGCAGTTTAGAGGGTACCGGCGGAAACACCATATATTTT	CASSLEGTGGNTIYF
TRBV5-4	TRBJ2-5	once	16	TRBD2	TGTGCCAGCAGCTCTCTCCCGGGACTAGCGCAAGAGACCCAGTACTTC	CASSSLPGLAQETQYF
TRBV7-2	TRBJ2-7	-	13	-	TGTGCCAGCAGCTTAGGAGGTGAGGGCGAGCAGTACTTC	CASSLGGEGEQYF
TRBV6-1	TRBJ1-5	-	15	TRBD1	TGTGCCAGCAGTGAACCAACAGGGGACAATCAGCCCCAGCATTTT	CASSEPTGDNQPQHF
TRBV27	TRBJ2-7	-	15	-	TGTGCCAGCAGTTCTCCGACAGCGAGCTCCTACGAGCAGTACTTC	CASSSPTASSYEQYF